A single sample is the source of the 23 T cell receptor beta chains below, sequenced in a study of CD8 T cells in ankylosing spondylitis. TCRdb re-called the 5' RACE reads with MiXCR, one entry per CDR3 protein. The table lists approximately 260,000 distinct CDR3 sequences, about 20% of them singletons. The source material was blood, either unsorted or a sorted T cell fraction (not recorded which). All receptors come from a male donor with ankylosing spondylitis or in good health (not recorded which).

This clonotype occurred a few times. The chain carries TRBV7-2 and TRBJ1-3; possibly TRBD1 for D (6 bases). Deletions cut 3 bases from V and 4 bases from J, with 7 bases between. Germline CDR1 is SGHTA and CDR2 is FQGNSA. The CDR3 covers 13 residues. CDR3 region: CASSFGGGNTIYF. The DNA of the CDR3 is TGTGCCAGCAGCTTCGGGGGCGGAAACACCATATATTTT.

This clonotype was picked up a small number of times. The chain joins TRBV7-3 to TRBJ2-2; 7 bases line up with TRBD2. With V trimmed by 2 bases and J by 4 bases, 10 bases remained unmatched. Germline V gene lookup returns CDR1 SGHTA and CDR2 FQGTGA. The CDR3 contains 17 residues. DNA for the CDR3: TGTGCCAGCAGCTTATCCGGGACTACGGAGCTCACCGGGGAGCTGTTTTTT. This translates into CASSLSGTTELTGELFF.

This clonotype was seen many times. The J gene is TRBJ2-2, the V gene TRBV12-3 or TRBV12-4; D unclear. V dropped 7 bases and J dropped 0 bases, with 6 bases sitting between them. The CDR3 runs 13 residues. CDR3 DNA: TGTGCCAGCATAGTCACGAACACCGGGGAGCTGTTTTTT. This sequence encodes CASIVTNTGELFF.

The V gene is TRBV11-2, the J gene TRBJ2-5; D is tentatively TRBD1 or TRBD2 (7 bases each). In germline, CDR1 is SGHAT, CDR2 FQNNGV. CDR3 length: 15 amino acids. V shed 0 bases and J shed 5 bases, with 13 bases lying between them. CDR3 bases: TGTGCCAGCAGCTTAGATTGGGGGGGACAGGAGACCCAGTACTTC. Its translation is CASSLDWGGQETQYF.

The J gene is TRBJ2-7, the V gene TRBV9; 8 nucleotides line up with TRBD2. The CDR3 consists of 16 residues. With V trimmed by 0 bases and J by 0 bases, 5 bases remained unmatched. Germline V CDR1 and CDR2: SGDLS, YYNGEE. CDR3 region: CASSVEPSGPSYEQYF. In nucleotides, the CDR3 is TGTGCCAGCAGCGTAGAACCTAGCGGGCCCTCCTACGAGCAGTACTTC.

This clonotype occurred a few times. This sequence joins TRBV20-1 and TRBJ2-7, with D possibly being TRBD1 (6 bases). CDR1 and CDR2 (germline): DFQATT, SNEGSKA (reference sequence). CDR3 length: 15 amino acids. V was clipped by 0 bases and J by 2 bases, with 14 bases between them. The CDR3 region is CSARDTGQLTYEQYF. CDR3 bases: TGCAGTGCTAGAGATACAGGACAGTTGACCTACGAGCAGTACTTC.

This clonotype was detected only a few times. This CDR3 reads CASRSGTAYEQYF. The CDR3 coding sequence is TGTGCCAGCAGATCCGGGACAGCCTACGAGCAGTACTTC. The chain carries TRBV7-9 and TRBJ2-7; 7 nucleotides agree with TRBD1. CDR1 and CDR2 from the germline V gene are SEHNR and FQNEAQ (reference sequence). Trimming took 6 bases from V and 2 from J; bases not matched to a gene: 4. This CDR3 has 13 amino acids. The variable domain in full, with the rest retrieved from reference TRBV7-9 and TRBJ2-7, is DTGVSQNPRHKITKRGQNVTFRCDPISEHNRLYWYRQTLGQGPEFLTYFQNEAQLEKSRLLSDRFSAERPKGSFSTLEIQRTEQGDSAMYLCASRSGTAYEQYFGPGTRLTVT.

A few counts support this clonotype. The genes are TRBV28 and TRBJ2-7; D tentatively fits TRBD1 or TRBD2 (5 bases each). The CDR3 has 15 amino acids. Germline V gene sequence: CDR1 MDHEN, CDR2 SYDVKM. V lost 5 bases, J lost 3 bases, and 17 bases lay in between. The CDR3 reads CASSQTGTRLYEQYF. The CDR3 DNA is TGTGCCAGCAGTCAGACCGGGACGCGTCTCTACGAGCAGTACTTC.

Of note for this clonotype: The junction shows a germline mismatch at one end, possibly a read error. The gene calls are TRBV7-6 and TRBJ2-6; TRBD1 is a possible D gene (5 bases). This CDR3 spans 15 amino acids. Germline-derived CDR1 and CDR2 are SGHVS and FNYEAQ. The CDR3 nucleotides are TGTGCCAGCAGCTTACGGGTCTCTGGGGCCAAAGTCCTGACTTTC. Encoded protein: CASSLRVSGAKVLTF.

This clonotype was counted only a few times. V gene TRBV5-1 combines with J gene TRBJ1-1; the match to TRBD1 covers 7 bases. Trimming took 3 bases from V and 2 from J; bases not matched to a gene: 1. The germline V gene has CDR1 SGHRS and CDR2 YFSETQ. The CDR3 runs 13 residues. CDR3 residues: CASSYRGNTEAFF. DNA for the CDR3: TGCGCCAGCAGCTACAGGGGCAACACTGAAGCTTTCTTT. The full variable domain, with the rest looked up from reference TRBV5-1 and TRBJ1-1, is KAGVTQTPRYLIKTRGQQVTLSCSPISGHRSVSWYQQTPGQGLQFLFEYFSETQRNKGNFPGRFSGRQFSNSRSEMNVSTLELGDSALYLCASSYRGNTEAFFGQGTRLTVV.

This clonotype was detected only once. The chain recombines TRBV20-1 with TRBJ2-1; 7 nucleotides match TRBD1. CDR3 length: 19 amino acids. The germline gives CDR1 DFQATT, CDR2 SNEGSKA (reference sequence). The ends lost 5 bases at V and 4 bases at J; junction bases unmatched: 23. The CDR3 is CSARGQGQTSWVWYNEQFF. As DNA, the CDR3 is TGCAGTGCTCGAGGCCAGGGACAGACCAGTTGGGTATGGTACAATGAGCAGTTCTTC.

There are a few counts of this clonotype. The J gene is TRBJ1-5, the V gene TRBV27; maybe TRBD1 (6 bases). Trimming removed 2 bases at V and 0 bases at J, with 14 bases between. Germline CDR1 is MNHEY and CDR2 is SMNVEV (reference sequence). The CDR3 loop spans 17 amino acids. The CDR3: CASSLQGTHYSNQPQHF. The CDR3 coding sequence is TGTGCCAGCAGTTTACAGGGGACACACTATAGCAATCAGCCCCAGCATTTT.

The rearrangement joins TRBV7-6 to TRBJ2-1, with D perhaps matching TRBD2 (5 bases). The CDR3 extends over 16 amino acids. V was clipped by 3 bases and J by 6 bases, with 18 bases between them. Looked up from germline, CDR1 is SGHVS and CDR2 is FNYEAQ. The CDR3 region is CASSLEDSPQPNEQFF. The CDR3 DNA is TGTGCCAGCAGCTTGGAGGACTCGCCCCAACCCAATGAGCAGTTCTTC.

This clonotype was detected a few times. The gene calls are TRBV19 and TRBJ2-1; D not resolved. V lost 4 bases, J lost 5 bases, and 3 bases lay in between. Germline CDR1 is LNHDA and CDR2 is SQIVND (reference sequence). The CDR3 sequence is 11 residues long. CDR3 nucleotides: TGTGCCAGTAGTACCCACAATGAGCAGTTCTTC. It specifies CASSTHNEQFF.

In this sample, this clonotype turned up a few times. The chain joins TRBV5-1 to TRBJ2-1; TRBD2 might be the D (6 bases). The V end was cut by 5 bases, the J end by 14 bases, with 20 bases between. The CDR3 contains 13 residues. Germline V gene data show CDR1 as SGHRS and CDR2 as YFSETQ. The CDR3 DNA reads as TGCGCCAGCAGTCCCGTCGTTGGGGGGAGGAAGTTCTTC. This encodes CASSPVVGGRKFF.

The chain joins TRBV6-2 or TRBV6-3 to TRBJ2-3; D ambiguous. This CDR3 comprises 11 residues. The ends were cut back, 2 bases at V and 6 bases at J, with 3 bases in the middle. Germline V gene lookup returns CDR1 MNHEY and CDR2 SVGEGT. As DNA, the CDR3 is TGTGCCAGCAGTTACCCCGATACGCAGTATTTT. Its protein product is CASSYPDTQYF.

At least ten counts were recorded for this clonotype. The chain joins TRBV25-1 to TRBJ2-3, with 7 bases matching TRBD2. The V and J ends lost 6 bases and 6 bases, in that order; junction bases with no gene match: 0. The CDR3 loop spans 11 amino acids. Germline V gene sequence: CDR1 MGHDK, CDR2 SYGVNS. For the CDR3, the DNA is TGTGCCAGCAGACTAGCGGATACGCAGTATTTT. Protein sequence: CASRLADTQYF.

The CDR3 spells CASKGAANEQFF. CDR3 sequence (DNA): TGTGCCAGCAAAGGGGCGGCGAATGAGCAGTTCTTC. The rearrangement uses TRBV25-1 and TRBJ2-1, with D possibly being TRBD1 (5 bases). CDR3 length: 12 amino acids. Trimming removed 7 bases from V and 7 bases from J, with 11 bases in between. Germline CDR1 is MGHDK and CDR2 is SYGVNS.

This clonotype showed up just a few times. The rearrangement joins TRBV7-2 to TRBJ2-2, with no clear D. Per germline, CDR1 SGHTA and CDR2 FQGNSA. The CDR3 length is 14 residues. The V end lost 1 base, the J end lost 4 bases, and 7 bases lay between the germline ends. The CDR3 loop is CASSLGWATGELFF. The CDR3 coding sequence is TGTGCCAGCAGCTTAGGTTGGGCCACCGGGGAGCTGTTTTTT.

The CDR3 loop is CASTAVAAGLQETQYF. The CDR3 DNA follows: TGTGCCAGCACTGCAGTCGCGGCAGGGCTACAAGAGACCCAGTACTTC. The chain has TRBV12-3 or TRBV12-4 and TRBJ2-5, with D tentatively TRBD1 (5 bases). CDR3 length: 16 amino acids. V was pared by 7 bases and J by 2 bases, with 20 bases between.

The chain employs TRBV4-1 and TRBJ2-7; D is possibly TRBD1 (6 bases). CDR1 is MGHRA, CDR2 YSYEKL, per germline. The CDR3 has 14 amino acids. Trimming took 4 bases from V and 3 from J, leaving 13 bases between them. The CDR3 DNA sequence: TGCGCCAGCAGCCTCCGGGACAATAACTACGAGCAGTACTTC. It codes for CASSLRDNNYEQYF.

The V gene is TRBV12-5, the J gene TRBJ2-7; no clear D gene. Germline assignment: CDR1 LGHNT and CDR2 FRNRAP. V lost 7 bases and J lost 2, with 12 bases in between. The length of the CDR3 is 13 residues. CDR3 DNA sequence: TGTGCTAGTGAAAGGACCGAGGCCTACGAGCAGTACTTC. Protein sequence: CASERTEAYEQYF.

The rearrangement links TRBV27 to TRBJ2-1; 10 positions match TRBD2. V trimming: 2 bases; J trimming: 5 bases; junction bases outside the gene matches: 6. This CDR3 contains 16 residues. Germline V gives CDR1 MNHEY, CDR2 SMNVEV (reference sequence). This CDR3 reads CASSLRSSGSNNEQFF. The CDR3 region has the DNA TGTGCCAGCAGTTTACGGTCTAGCGGGAGCAACAATGAGCAGTTCTTC.